This T cell receptor (beta chain) was sequenced for a study of T-cell reconstitution after alpha-beta-depleted transplantation in children. Unique molecular identifiers were used to barcode this TCRbeta library. TCRdb used MiXCR to reprocess the PCR reads, holding one entry per CDR3 protein. The sample contains 500,000 to 750,000 distinct CDR3 sequences, 10% to 15% of which appear only once. The CDR3 runs 16 residues. Germline CDR1 is SGHDN and CDR2 is FVKESK. Trimming cost V 2 bases and J 8 bases; bases outside gene matches: 8. The V and J genes are TRBV14 and TRBJ2-1; TRBD2 aligns across 11 bases. The clonotype originates from a male patient between 10 and 17 years old who had a stem cell transplant for acute myeloid leukemia, so the T cells may come from the graft donor. This specimen consisted of PBMCs, mostly from graft donor cells, obtained 360 days after TCRalphabeta/CD19-depleted stem cell transplant. The CDR3 region is CASSQIRTSGFDEQFF. As DNA, the CDR3 is TGTGCCAGCAGCCAAATTCGGACTAGCGGGTTTGATGAGCAGTTCTTC.